This TCR beta chain came from a study of T-cell memory formation after mild COVID-19. Whole-study results and caveats: Researchers could not confirm that second-wave clones peaking on day 37 targeted SARS-CoV-2.

CDR3 length equals 13 residues. V shed 3 bases and J 7 bases; nucleotides not matched to a gene: 5. This clonotype appeared a few times. Antigen: not known. TCRdb passed the 5' RACE reads through MiXCR, listing each CDR3 protein once. The data hold approximately 350,000 distinct CDR3 sequences, with about 15% observed a single time. The clonotype originates from a man aged 18 to 29 who had mild COVID-19 (a few samples of this study predate the infection). Cell type and time point are not known. The sequenced sample was PBMCs or a T cell subset sorted from them (not recorded which). The chain has TRBV12-3 or TRBV12-4 and TRBJ2-7, with TRBD2 identical over 8 bases. The CDR3 spells CASSFGGAREQYV. The CDR3 DNA sequence: TGTGCCAGCAGTTTCGGGGGGGCTCGAGAGCAGTACGTC.